This record looks at one T cell receptor beta chain sequence and its context. The repertoire was sequenced with immunoSEQ multiplex PCR; TCRdb's copy has only in-frame clones and lacks some. The sample comprises 150,000 to 200,000 clones, 80% to 90% of which are singletons, and roughly 1.7% rests with the top ten. The data belong to a study of control samples from healthy donors and cancer patients. The ends were cut back, 3 bases at V and 0 bases at J, with 8 bases in the middle. Germline lookup yields CDR1 MNHEY and CDR2 SMNVEV (reference sequence). The CDR3 is 14 amino acids. The sequencing sample was made of blood. The clonotype was recovered from a man aged 18 to 30 in good health. The chain couples TRBV27 to TRBJ2-5, with unresolved D. The CDR3 DNA follows: TGTGCCAGCAGTTTTGTGGCTAACCAAGAGACCCAGTACTTC. Protein: CASSFVANQETQYF.